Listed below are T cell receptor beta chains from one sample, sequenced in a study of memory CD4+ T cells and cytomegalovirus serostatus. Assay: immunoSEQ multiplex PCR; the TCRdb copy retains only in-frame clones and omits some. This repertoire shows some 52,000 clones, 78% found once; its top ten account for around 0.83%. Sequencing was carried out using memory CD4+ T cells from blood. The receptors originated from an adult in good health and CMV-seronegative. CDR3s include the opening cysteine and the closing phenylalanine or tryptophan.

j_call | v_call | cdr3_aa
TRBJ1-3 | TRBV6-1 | CASSAPGRLSGNTIYF
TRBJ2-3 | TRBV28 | CASSSPGFSDTQYF
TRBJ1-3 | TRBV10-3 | CAISAKTGDGNTIYF
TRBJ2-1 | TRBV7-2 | CASSLGGQGSNEQFF
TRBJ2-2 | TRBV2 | CASSEETTGELFF
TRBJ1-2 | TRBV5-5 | CASSREAQNYGYTF
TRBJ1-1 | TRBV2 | CASRAHTTGTEAFF
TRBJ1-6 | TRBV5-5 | CASSLGTGGNSPLHF
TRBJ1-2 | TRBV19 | CASSTGVRSGRLNYGYTF
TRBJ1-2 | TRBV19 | CASSPEAREGYGYTF
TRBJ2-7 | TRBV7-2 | CASSWGRMSEQYF
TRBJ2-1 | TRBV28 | CASSLGSYNEQFF
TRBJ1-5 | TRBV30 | CAWAVRGRGQPQHF
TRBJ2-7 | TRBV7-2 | CASSTPPLYEQYF
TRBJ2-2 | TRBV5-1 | CASSLARAIGELFF
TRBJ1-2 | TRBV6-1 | CASREGHATWDGYTF
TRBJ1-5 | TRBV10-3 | CAISRGQENQPQHF
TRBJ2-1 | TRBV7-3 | CASSLTADNEQFF
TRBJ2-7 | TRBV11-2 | CASSSGYGGDMRDYEQYF
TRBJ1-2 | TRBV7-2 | CASSLAVVNYGYTF
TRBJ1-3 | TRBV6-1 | CAIRDSSGNTIYF
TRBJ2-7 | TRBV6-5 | CASREGTYEQYF
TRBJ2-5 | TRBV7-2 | CASSFLGGGKTQYF
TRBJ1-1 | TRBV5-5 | CASSELGSIEAGAFF
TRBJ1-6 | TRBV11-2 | CASSLGQGSPLHF
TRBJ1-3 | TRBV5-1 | CASSLGQGQGTIYF
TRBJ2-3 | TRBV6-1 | CASIRVPDTQYF
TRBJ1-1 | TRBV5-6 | CASSSTGRGAFF
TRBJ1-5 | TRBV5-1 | CASSPDRGGNQPQHF
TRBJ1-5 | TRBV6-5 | CATGVNQPQHF
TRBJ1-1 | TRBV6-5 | CATARVDTEAFF
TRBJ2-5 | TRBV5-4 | CASSLRGLGETQYF
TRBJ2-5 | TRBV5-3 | CARSSGDRDSQAICHRRNDQYF
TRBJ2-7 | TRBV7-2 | CASSLGGTNEQYF
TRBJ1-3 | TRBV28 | CASSQPVGVGNTIYF
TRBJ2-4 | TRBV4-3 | CASSQDVGSFKNIQYF
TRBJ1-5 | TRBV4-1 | CASSQFLAVSNQPQHF
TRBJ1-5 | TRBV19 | CASSISTGFNQPQHF
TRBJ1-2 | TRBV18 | CASARDSYGYTF
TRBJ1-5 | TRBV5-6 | CASSRRQNQPQHF
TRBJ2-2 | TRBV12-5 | CASGPDRANTGELFF
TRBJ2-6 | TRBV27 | CASSPEAPGAGANVLTF
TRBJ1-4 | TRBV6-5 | CASSETAALSGKLFF
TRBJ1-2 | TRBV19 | CASSHRGTGGYTF
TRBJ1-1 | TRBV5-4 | CASSPSRQQNTEAFF
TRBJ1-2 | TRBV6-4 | CASSAQGNYGYTF
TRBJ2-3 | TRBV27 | CASSLSSTDTQYF
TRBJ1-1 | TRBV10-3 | CAISTRQVMTEAFF
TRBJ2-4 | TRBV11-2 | CASSSLRGISPNIQYF